These T cell receptor beta chains were read from a single sample in a study of multiple sclerosis patients with progressive multifocal leukoencephalopathy. Clones were sequenced by immunoSEQ multiplex PCR, and TCRdb holds only the in-frame ones, with some missing. The repertoire consists of under 30,000 clones, with around 90% occurring once and the leading ten covering under 1.5%. The starting material was PBMCs, obtained from a patient treated with natalizumab. The receptors stem from a human donor with multiple sclerosis. Each CDR3 is given with its conserved first and last residue. A D gene is named only where the DNA matches it firmly. The size of a clone is reported for some rows only, either as once, few or many, or as a class for expanded clones.

size	D	V	J	DNA	CDR3
NA	NA	TRBV19	TRBJ2-4	TGTGCCAGTAGTATAGCTCGGGCGGAAAACATTCAGTACTTC	CASSIARAENIQYF
NA	NA	TRBV5-1	TRBJ2-7	TGCGCCAGCAGCGAAGACTACGAGCAGTACTTC	CASSEDYEQYF
NA	TRBD2	TRBV29-1	TRBJ2-3	TGCAGCGGCCGCGGGGGGGCAGATACGCAGTATTTT	CSGRGGADTQYF
NA	NA	TRBV4-1	TRBJ1-4	TGCGCCAGCAGCCAAGGCGGGGGGTTCAATGAAAAACTGTTTTTT	CASSQGGGFNEKLFF
NA	TRBD1	TRBV9	TRBJ1-1	TGTGCCAGCGGAAGGGGACAGGGGGCAAACACTGAAGCTTTCTTT	CASGRGQGANTEAFF
few	TRBD1	TRBV6-5	TRBJ1-1	TGTGCCAGCAGAGTTAGGGGGCCGGACACTGAAGCTTTCTTT	CASRVRGPDTEAFF
few	NA	TRBV10-3	TRBJ2-2	TGTGCCATCGGTCTGAGCGGGGAGCTGTTTTTT	CAIGLSGELFF
NA	TRBD1	TRBV5-1	TRBJ1-1	TGCGCCAGCAGCAAACAGGGGGCTAGAGCTGAAGCTTTCTTT	CASSKQGARAEAFF
NA	NA	TRBV5-6	TRBJ1-1	TGTGCCAGCAGCTTTCAGGGGCTGAACACTGAAGCTTTCTTT	CASSFQGLNTEAFF
NA	NA	TRBV19	TRBJ2-2	TGTGCCAGTAACAAAGGGTGGACCGGGGAGCTGTTTTTT	CASNKGWTGELFF
NA	TRBD1	TRBV6-5	TRBJ2-4	TGTGCCAGCAAGGACAGGGGAATGGTAGACATTCAGTACTTC	CASKDRGMVDIQYF
NA	NA	TRBV20-1	TRBJ1-2	TGCAGTGGATCAGTTGGCTACACCTTC	CSGSVGYTF
NA	NA	TRBV6-1	TRBJ1-1	TGTGCCAGCAGTGACCGGGGCAGAACTGAAGCTTTCTTT	CASSDRGRTEAFF
NA	TRBD2	TRBV14	TRBJ2-5	TGTGCCAGCAGCCACCCAACCCGGCTAGCGGGGGAACGGGAAGAGACCCAGTACTTC	CASSHPTRLAGEREETQYF
NA	NA	TRBV6-5	TRBJ1-1	TGTGCCAGCAGTTACTCGAGGGCAGGGGTAGATACTGAAGCTTTCTTT	CASSYSRAGVDTEAFF
NA	NA	TRBV9	TRBJ2-1	TGTGCCAGCAGCGTAGAGGATCCAGGGAGTTATGTCAATGAGCAGTTCTTC	CASSVEDPGSYVNEQFF
once	TRBD1	TRBV6-5	TRBJ1-1	TGTGCCAGCAGTCCTTCCGGGACAGGGAACACTGAAGCTTTCTTT	CASSPSGTGNTEAFF
NA	TRBD1	TRBV6-1	TRBJ1-2	TGTGCCAGCATCCGGACAGGGGGAAGCTATGGCTACACCTTC	CASIRTGGSYGYTF
NA	TRBD1	TRBV19	TRBJ1-5	TGTGCCAGTAGTGGGGGGCCGAGGGACAGCGCCTTGCCCTCTAATCAGCCCCAGCATTTT	CASSGGPRDSALPSNQPQHF
NA	NA	TRBV4-3	TRBJ2-2	TGCGCCAGCAGCCGGCCCACCGGGGAGCTGTTTTTT	CASSRPTGELFF
NA	TRBD2	TRBV6-5	TRBJ2-7	TGTGCCAGCAGCCCTACTCTGCGGGGGGGCTACGAGCAGTACTTC	CASSPTLRGGYEQYF
once	NA	TRBV6-5	TRBJ1-6	TGTGCCAGCTTTCCCCAGGTCCCGGGCGGGCCCCTCCACTTT	CASFPQVPGGPLHF
NA	NA	TRBV19	TRBJ1-2	TGTGCCAGTAGCCTTATACAGGGCCAACCACCTAACTATGGCTACACCTTC	CASSLIQGQPPNYGYTF
NA	TRBD1	TRBV6-5	TRBJ2-5	TGTGCCAGCAGCCGGAGACAGGGATTTCAAGAGACCCAGTACTTC	CASSRRQGFQETQYF
NA	TRBD1	TRBV6-1	TRBJ1-1	TGTGCCAGCAGTGATAGCGTGGGGACAGGGGGAGACACTGAAGCTTTCTTT	CASSDSVGTGGDTEAFF
NA	TRBD2	TRBV5-6	TRBJ2-3	TGTGCCAGCAGCTTGGCGGGGGGTACAGATACGCAGTATTTT	CASSLAGGTDTQYF
NA	TRBD1	TRBV4-2	TRBJ2-7	TGTGCCAGCAGCCTCCCGGGACAGGGGGCCTACGAGCAGTACTTC	CASSLPGQGAYEQYF
NA	TRBD1	TRBV27	TRBJ2-1	TGTGCGAGCAGGGACAGGGTATTCAATGAGCAGTTCTTC	CASRDRVFNEQFF
NA	NA	TRBV11-3	TRBJ1-2	TGTGCCAGCAGCCAAGGACAGAATAACAACTATGGCTGCACCTTC	CASSQGQNNNYGCTF
NA	NA	TRBV9	TRBJ2-3	TGTGCCAGCAGCGTTTTTAGGGGGTTTAGCACAGATACGCAGTATTTT	CASSVFRGFSTDTQYF
NA	TRBD1	TRBV10-3	TRBJ2-5	TGTGCCATCAATCAGGGGGCAGGAGAGACCCAGTACTTC	CAINQGAGETQYF
NA	TRBD2	TRBV7-9	TRBJ2-5	TGTGCCAGCAGCCCCAGCGGGGGGGCGGAGACCCAGTACTTC	CASSPSGGAETQYF
NA	NA	TRBV7-9	TRBJ2-2	TGTGCCAGCGGCTTAGAAGGAACAGGGAGTGGGGAGCTGTTTTTT	CASGLEGTGSGELFF
NA	NA	TRBV20-1	TRBJ1-1	TGCAGTGCGCGGGGAGTGAGAGCTTTCTTT	CSARGVRAFF
NA	NA	TRBV6-5	TRBJ1-2	TGTGCCAGCAGTTACGACGAAAACTATGGCTACACCTTC	CASSYDENYGYTF
once	NA	TRBV7-2	TRBJ2-6	TGTGCCAGCAGCTTATGGTTAGGAGACTCTGGGGCCAACGTCCTGACTTTC	CASSLWLGDSGANVLTF
NA	TRBD1	TRBV7-9	TRBJ2-2	TGTGCCAGCAGCACAGGGACAGTCGGCACCGGGGAGCTGTTTTTT	CASSTGTVGTGELFF
NA	NA	TRBV10-3	TRBJ2-1	TGTGCCATCGCGGGTCTCGTCAATGAGCAGTTCTTC	CAIAGLVNEQFF